The T cell receptor (beta chain) described here comes from a study of T cells after yellow fever vaccination. Overall study context: For low cell numbers, libraries were made with SMART-Seq v4 Ultra Low Input.

The sample holds many counts of this clonotype. Its antigen remains unidentified. General study results and limits: Peak timing came faster in the weaker secondary response, day 5 versus 15.

One entry per CDR3 protein, called by TCRdb with MiXCR from the 5' RACE reads. This sample has about 200,000 distinct CDR3 sequences; roughly 3% occur once, and the top ten carry roughly 3.2%. The CDR3 is 13 amino acids. Germline-derived CDR1 and CDR2 are SGHAT and FQNNGV. V was trimmed by 5 bases and J by 2 bases, leaving 8 bases between them. The receptor was isolated from a man aged 18 to 30 who received the YFV17D yellow fever vaccine. The genes are TRBV11-2 and TRBJ2-3; D gene ambiguous. The material sequenced was CD4+ T cells sorted from PBMCs, taken 10 days after the yellow fever booster vaccination. The DNA for the CDR3 is TGTGCCAGCAGCATTCGCCTCACAGATACGCAGTATTTT. Amino acid sequence: CASSIRLTDTQYF. Drawing the rest from reference TRBV11-2 and TRBJ2-3, the complete variable domain is EAGVAQSPRYKIIEKRQSVAFWCNPISGHATLYWYQQILGQGPKLLIQFQNNGVVDDSQLPKDRFSAERLKGVDSTLKIQPAKLEDSAVYLCASSIRLTDTQYFGPGTRLTVL.